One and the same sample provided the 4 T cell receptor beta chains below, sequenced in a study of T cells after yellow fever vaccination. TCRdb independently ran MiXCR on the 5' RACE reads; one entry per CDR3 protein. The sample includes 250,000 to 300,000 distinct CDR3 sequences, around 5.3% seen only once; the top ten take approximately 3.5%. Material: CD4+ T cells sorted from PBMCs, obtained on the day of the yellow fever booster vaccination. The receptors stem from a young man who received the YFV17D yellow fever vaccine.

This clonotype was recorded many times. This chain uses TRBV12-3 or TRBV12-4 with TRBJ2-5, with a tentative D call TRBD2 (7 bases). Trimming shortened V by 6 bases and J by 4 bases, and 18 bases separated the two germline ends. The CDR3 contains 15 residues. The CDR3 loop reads CASREGLGGIETQYF. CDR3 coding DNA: TGTGCCAGCAGAGAAGGACTAGGGGGAATAGAGACCCAGTACTTC.

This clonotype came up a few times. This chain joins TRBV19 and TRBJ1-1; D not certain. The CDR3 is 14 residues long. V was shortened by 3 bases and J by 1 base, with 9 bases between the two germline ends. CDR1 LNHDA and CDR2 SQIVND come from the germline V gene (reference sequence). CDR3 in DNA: TGTGCCAGTAGTATCTTAGCCCAGAACACTGAAGCTTTCTTT. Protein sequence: CASSILAQNTEAFF.

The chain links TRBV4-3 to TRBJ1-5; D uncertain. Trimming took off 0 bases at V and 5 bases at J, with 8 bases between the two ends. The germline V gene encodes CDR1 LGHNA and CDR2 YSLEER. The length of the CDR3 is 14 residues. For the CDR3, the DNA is TGCGCCAGCAGCCAAGATTTATGGGATCAGCCCCAGCATTTT. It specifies CASSQDLWDQPQHF.

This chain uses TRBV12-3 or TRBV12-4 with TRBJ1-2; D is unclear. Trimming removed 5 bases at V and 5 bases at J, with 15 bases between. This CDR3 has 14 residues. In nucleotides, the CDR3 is TGTGCCAGCAGTCCAGTCCGGGAAGCTTATGGCTACACCTTC. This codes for CASSPVREAYGYTF.